The 22 T cell receptor beta chains in this list originate from one sample, sequenced in a study of technical replicates of blood from several donors. Sequencing used immunoSEQ multiplex PCR; TCRdb keeps in-frame clones, though not all of them. The data show tens of thousands of clones, more than 90% seen once. The sample comprised PBMCs. The origin of the receptors is a human donor in good health. Some clones in this sample may be carry-over from other donors' samples.

This clone was detected only once. The chain joins TRBV19 to TRBJ1-3; 7 bases are a match to TRBD1. The germline CDR1 and CDR2 sequences are LNHDA and SQIVND (reference sequence). After removal of 5 bases from V and 4 bases from J, the junction contained 5 bases not matched to a gene. The CDR3 is 14 residues long. The CDR3 nucleotides are TGTGCCAGTAGTGTAGGGGGCGGCGGAAACACCATATATTTT. Translating it yields CASSVGGGGNTIYF.

The DNA of the CDR3 is TGTGCCAGCAGCCCGACCGGGACTAGCCGCAATGAGCAGTTCTTC. Protein: CASSPTGTSRNEQFF. This chain uses TRBV19 with TRBJ2-7, with 9 bases fitting TRBD2. The last part of the DNA fits TRBJ2-1 better; the J call may be wrong. CDR3 size: 15 residues. From germline, CDR1 is LNHDA and CDR2 SQIVND (reference sequence).

The chain couples TRBV7-2 to TRBJ1-1; tentatively, D is TRBD1 (5 bases). This CDR3 has 15 residues. In germline, CDR1 is SGHTA, CDR2 FQGNSA. The ends were cut back, 2 bases at V and 1 base at J, with 11 bases in the middle. The CDR3 region is CASSLTGTSNTEAFF. For the CDR3, the DNA is TGTGCCAGCAGCTTAACCGGGACTTCGAACACTGAAGCTTTCTTT.

With regard to this clone: The identical CDR3 is also encoded by other nucleotide sequences in the sample. The chain uses TRBV9 and TRBJ2-7, with 8 positions matching TRBD2. This CDR3 comprises 13 residues. The V gene's germline CDR1 is SGDLS and CDR2 YYNGEE. V was clipped by 0 bases and J by 7 bases; unmatched bases: 3. CDR3 in DNA: TGTGCCAGCAGCGTAGTTGGCGGGGGGGAGCAGTACTTC. It specifies CASSVVGGGEQYF.

There are a few counts of this clone. J is TRBJ2-7 and V is TRBV6-1, with a weak D call TRBD2 (5 bases). CDR1 is MNHNS, CDR2 SASEGT, per germline. The CDR3 runs 13 residues. The V end was cut by 4 bases, the J end by 2 bases, with 9 bases between. Here the CDR3 reads CASSVGETYEQYF. The DNA of the CDR3 is TGTGCCAGCAGTGTCGGGGAGACCTACGAGCAGTACTTC.

The J gene is TRBJ2-5, the V gene TRBV5-5, with D unclear. The CDR3 consists of 13 residues. Trimming pared 4 bases from V and 5 bases from J, leaving 12 bases between. Per the germline V gene, CDR1 is SGHKS and CDR2 is YYEKEE (reference sequence). For the CDR3, the DNA is TGTGCCAGCAGCCTCCTCGCGTCGGAGACCCAGTACTTC. Translating it yields CASSLLASETQYF.

The rearrangement links TRBV7-2 to TRBJ2-5; D may be TRBD2 (7 bases). V was pared by 5 bases and J by 1 base, with 17 bases between. Germline V gene sequence: CDR1 SGHTA, CDR2 FQGNSA. This CDR3 is 16 amino acids long. The CDR3 DNA is TGTGCCAGCAGCCTCCTGGGGGGGGCGGTCCAAGAGACCCAGTACTTC. As protein: CASSLLGGAVQETQYF.

The rearrangement uses TRBV12-5 and TRBJ2-7, with 10 bases fitting TRBD2. The CDR3 has 14 amino acids. V lost 2 bases, J lost 6 bases, and 4 bases stayed unmatched. Germline V gives CDR1 LGHNT, CDR2 FRNRAP. CDR3 region: CASGLLAGGSEQYF. For the CDR3, the DNA is TGTGCTAGTGGTTTGTTAGCGGGAGGAAGCGAGCAGTACTTC.

The chain uses TRBV6-6 and TRBJ2-1, with TRBD2 matching over 9 bases. Looked up from germline, CDR1 is MNHNY and CDR2 is SVGAGI (reference sequence). V dropped 6 bases and J dropped 6; count of bases not matched to a gene: 9. The CDR3 loop spans 15 amino acids. CDR3 sequence: CASSLLAGSGNEQFF. CDR3 sequence (DNA): TGTGCCAGCAGCCTACTAGCGGGCTCGGGCAATGAGCAGTTCTTC.

This chain links TRBV19 with TRBJ1-3; TRBD1 matches 8 bases. The CDR3 loop spans 15 amino acids. Germline trimming cut 6 bases from V and 2 bases from J; bases unmatched to any gene: 6. CDR1 and CDR2 (germline): LNHDA, SQIVND (reference sequence). The CDR3 bases are TGTGCCAGTAGGCACACGACAGGGGCTGGAAACACCATATATTTT. This gives the protein CASRHTTGAGNTIYF.

On this clone: One junction end disagrees with the germline gene, perhaps due to a read error. The chain couples TRBV6-4 to TRBJ2-3, with 10 bases identical to TRBD2. This CDR3 comprises 17 residues. Germline loops: CDR1 MRHNA, CDR2 SNTAGT. In DNA form, the CDR3 reads TGTGCCAGCAGTTACTCGCCTAGCGGGAGTGGAACAGATACGCAGTATTTT. Protein sequence: CASSYSPSGSGTDTQYF.

The chain uses TRBV18 and TRBJ1-4, with D maybe TRBD1 (5 bases). The CDR3 totals 13 residues. Per the germline V gene, CDR1 is KGHSH and CDR2 is LQKENI. Trimming shortened V by 2 bases and J by 8 bases, and 9 bases separated the two germline ends. CDR3: CASSPERGEKLFF. CDR3 sequence (DNA): TGTGCCAGCTCACCAGAACGGGGGGAAAAACTGTTTTTT. Drawing the rest from reference TRBV18 and TRBJ1-4, the complete variable domain is NAGVMQNPRHLVRRRGQEARLRCSPMKGHSHVYWYRQLPEEGLKFMVYLQKENIIDESGMPKERFSAEFPKEGPSILRIQQVVRGDSAAYFCASSPERGEKLFFGSGTQLSVL.

The chain carries TRBV7-8 and TRBJ1-6; 11 positions agree with TRBD1. Germline loops: CDR1 SGHVS, CDR2 FQNEAQ. The CDR3 sequence is 16 residues long. J gave up 9 bases and V 1 base, and 5 bases lay outside the gene matches. This chain's CDR3 is CASSLDWTGGRSPLHF. Written as DNA, the CDR3 is TGTGCCAGCAGCTTAGACTGGACAGGGGGCCGTTCACCCCTCCACTTT.

This clone has only a few counts. This chain uses TRBV5-6 with TRBJ1-2, with 9 bases aligning to TRBD1. Germline V gene data show CDR1 as SGHDT and CDR2 as YYEEEE. With V trimmed by 7 bases and J by 3 bases, 13 bases remained unmatched. The CDR3 runs 16 residues. The CDR3 sequence: CASHSIPGQGDYGYTF. Written as DNA, the CDR3 is TGTGCCAGCCATTCCATCCCGGGACAGGGCGACTATGGCTACACCTTC.

The chain has TRBV12-5 and TRBJ2-3; 12 bases align to TRBD2. The germline V gene has CDR1 LGHNT and CDR2 FRNRAP. Trimming removed 3 bases from V and 4 bases from J; junction bases left unmatched: 8. This CDR3 has 17 residues. CDR3: CASGFTELAGGPDTQYF. CDR3 DNA sequence: TGTGCTAGTGGTTTTACGGAGCTAGCGGGAGGGCCAGATACGCAGTATTTT.

V usage is TRBV6-6 and J usage is TRBJ2-5, with D perhaps TRBD1 (7 bases). Looked up from germline, CDR1 is MNHNY and CDR2 is SVGAGI (reference sequence). CDR3 length equals 14 residues. V lost 0 bases, J lost 5 bases, and 10 bases lay in between. CDR3 sequence reads: CASSYSPGGETQYF. The CDR3 DNA reads TGTGCCAGCAGTTACTCTCCAGGGGGGGAGACCCAGTACTTC.

This clone was counted between two and nine times. V gene TRBV30 combines with J gene TRBJ2-1, with a tentative D call TRBD2 (6 bases). The CDR3 sequence is 15 residues long. The V end lost 1 base, the J end lost 6 bases, and 16 bases lay between the germline ends. In germline, CDR1 is GTSNPN, CDR2 SVGIG (reference sequence). The DNA for the CDR3 is TGTGCCTGGAGTGGTGGGAGGCCCTTTGGCAATGAGCAGTTCTTC. Protein product: CAWSGGRPFGNEQFF. The full variable domain, in which reference TRBV30 and TRBJ2-1 provide the parts outside the CDR3, is SQTIHQWPATLVQPVGSPLSLECTVEGTSNPNLYWYRQAAGRGLQLLFYSVGIGQISSEVPQNLSASRPQDRQFILSSKKLLLSDSGFYLCAWSGGRPFGNEQFFGPGTRLTVL.

This chain uses TRBV10-3 with TRBJ2-7; 10 positions agree with TRBD1. J gave up 2 bases and V 10 bases, and 5 bases lay outside the gene matches. Per the germline V gene, CDR1 is ENHRY and CDR2 is SYGVKD. This CDR3 has 13 residues. DNA of the CDR3: TGTGCCACCACCGGACAGGGGGCCTACGAGCAGTACTTC. This gives the protein CATTGQGAYEQYF.

This chain joins TRBV2 and TRBJ2-7, with 8 bases aligning to TRBD2. This CDR3 contains 14 residues. J gave up 3 bases and V 6 bases, and 7 bases lay outside the gene matches. The V gene's germline CDR1 is SNHLY and CDR2 FYNNEI. The CDR3 spells CASRGPGLVYEQYF. The CDR3 nucleotides are TGTGCCAGCAGGGGGCCGGGACTAGTCTACGAGCAGTACTTC.

The chain combines TRBV10-3 with TRBJ2-1; 9 bases fit TRBD2. This CDR3 has 17 residues. Per the germline V gene, CDR1 is ENHRY and CDR2 is SYGVKD. With 0 bases clipped from V and 7 bases from J, the junction kept 10 bases outside the gene matches. Here the CDR3 DNA reads TGTGCCATCAGTGAGTCTGGGGGACTAGCTGGTTCAAATGAGCAGTTCTTC. Its protein is CAISESGGLAGSNEQFF.

The chain has TRBV27 and TRBJ1-2, with D possibly TRBD1 on 5 matching bases. The CDR3 extends over 13 amino acids. Between the trimmed V and J ends, which lost 4 bases and 5 bases, there was a span of 11 bases. The germline V gene encodes CDR1 MNHEY and CDR2 SMNVEV (reference sequence). The CDR3 reads CASSYGGGYGYTF. CDR3 coding DNA: TGTGCCAGCAGTTATGGGGGGGGGTATGGCTACACCTTC.

The genes are TRBV5-1 and TRBJ2-3; no firm D call. This CDR3 is built from 13 residues. The V gene's germline CDR1 is SGHRS and CDR2 YFSETQ. V shed 2 bases and J shed 3 bases, with 7 bases lying between them. This CDR3 reads CASSFNTTDTQYF. The DNA of the CDR3 is TGCGCCAGCAGCTTCAATACTACAGATACGCAGTATTTT.